This is a list of T cell receptor beta chains from one sample in a study of PD-L1 blockade in urothelial cancer. Some clones are missing from TCRdb's copy, which holds only in-frame ones; the method was immunoSEQ multiplex PCR. The data show around 25,000 clones, 70% to 90% seen once. The source material was PBMCs, sampled around atezolizumab (anti-PD-L1) treatment. The receptor source for this set is a man aged 45-65 years with urothelial cancer. Both conserved end residues are part of each CDR3. A D gene is named only where the DNA matches it firmly. Clone size is stated in some rows and not others, as once, few, many or a class when expanded.

TRBV4-3,TRBJ1-1,TRBD1,.,TGCGCCAGCAGCCAAGGACAGGGGGTAGCTTTCTTT,CASSQGQGVAFF
TRBV5-1,TRBJ2-1,TRBD2,.,TGCGCCAGCAGCTTGCCTAGCGGGAGAATCGATGAGCAGTTCTTC,CASSLPSGRIDEQFF
TRBV5-4,TRBJ1-1,TRBD1,.,TGTGCCAGCAGCCGCGGGCAGGGGGCAGGAATGAACACTGAAGCTTTCTTT,CASSRGQGAGMNTEAFF
TRBV15,TRBJ1-5,TRBD1,few,TGTGCCACCAGCACGATCCGGGACAGGGGGGAACAGCCCCAGCATTTT,CATSTIRDRGEQPQHF
TRBV11-3,TRBJ2-1,TRBD1,once,TGTGCCAGCAGCCCCGGACAGGAATACAATGAGCAGTTCTTC,CASSPGQEYNEQFF
TRBV2,TRBJ2-3,TRBD2,.,TGTGCCAGCAGTCACCCCTCTCGCGGGGGGGCCGAGACGCAGTATTTT,CASSHPSRGGAETQYF
TRBV10-3,TRBJ2-5,TRBD2,.,TGTGCCATCGCGTCATACGGGGCGGGGGGGGAGACCCAGTACTTC,CAIASYGAGGETQYF
TRBV30,TRBJ1-5,TRBD1,.,TGTGCCTGCACCGGGACAGGGGGCAATCAGCCCCAGCATTTT,CACTGTGGNQPQHF
TRBV5-1,TRBJ2-3,TRBD1,.,TGCGCCAGCAGCCCCAGCGGACAGGGGGCAACAGATACGCAGTATTTT,CASSPSGQGATDTQYF
TRBV28,TRBJ2-5,.,.,TGTGCCAGCAGTTTCCCCATGGGAGCCCTGTACCAAGAGACCCAGTACTTC,CASSFPMGALYQETQYF
TRBV19,TRBJ2-1,TRBD1,.,TGTGCCAGTAGGCAAGGGACAGAATATTACAATGAGCAGTTCTTC,CASRQGTEYYNEQFF
TRBV6-5,TRBJ1-2,.,.,TGTGCCAGCAGTTCCCTGGGCTCTGGCTATGGCTACACCTTC,CASSSLGSGYGYTF
TRBV7-3,TRBJ2-2,.,.,TGTGCCAGCAGCTTAAGGCTTGCGAACACCGGGGAGCTGTTTTTT,CASSLRLANTGELFF
TRBV11-2,TRBJ1-1,TRBD1,.,TGTGCCAGCAGCCTAATGACCGGGACAGTTGAAGCTTTCTTT,CASSLMTGTVEAFF
TRBV18,TRBJ2-2,TRBD1,.,TGTGCCAGCTCACCACCGACAGGGGTAGACACCGGGGAGCTGTTTTTT,CASSPPTGVDTGELFF
TRBV27,TRBJ2-7,.,once,TGTGCCAGCAGTTTTATCGGACTAAGCTCCTACGAGCAGTACTTC,CASSFIGLSSYEQYF
TRBV18,TRBJ2-7,TRBD1,.,TGTGCCAGCTCACCCGACAGGGGGTCTCTGCACGAGCAGTACTTC,CASSPDRGSLHEQYF